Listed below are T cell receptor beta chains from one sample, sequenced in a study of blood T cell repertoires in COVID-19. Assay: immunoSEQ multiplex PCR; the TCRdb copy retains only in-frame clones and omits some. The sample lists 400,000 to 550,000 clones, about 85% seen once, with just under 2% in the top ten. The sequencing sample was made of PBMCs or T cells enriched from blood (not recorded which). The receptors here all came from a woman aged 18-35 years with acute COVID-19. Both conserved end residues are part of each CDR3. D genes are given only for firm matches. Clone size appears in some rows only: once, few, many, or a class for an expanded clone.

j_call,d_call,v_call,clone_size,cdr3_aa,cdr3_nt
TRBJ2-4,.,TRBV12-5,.,CASGPAGKSRLGDKNIQYF,TGTGCTAGTGGTCCAGCAGGAAAAAGCCGTCTCGGGGACAAAAACATTCAGTACTTC
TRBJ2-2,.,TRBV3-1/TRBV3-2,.,CASSQRDTLTGELFF,TGTGCCAGCAGCCAACGGGACACCCTCACCGGGGAGCTGTTTTTT
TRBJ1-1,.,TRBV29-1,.,CSVRRTDNTEAFF,TGCAGCGTACGGAGGACCGACAACACTGAAGCTTTCTTT
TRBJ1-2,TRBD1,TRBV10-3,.,CAISGTGEWTNYGYTF,TGTGCCATCAGTGGGACAGGAGAATGGACTAACTATGGCTACACCTTC
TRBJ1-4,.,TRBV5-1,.,CASSFGGSNEKLFF,TGCGCCAGCAGCTTTGGGGGGTCTAATGAAAAACTGTTTTTT
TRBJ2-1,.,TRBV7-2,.,CASSLPPGEQFF,TGTGCCAGCAGCCTGCCCCCGGGTGAGCAGTTCTTC
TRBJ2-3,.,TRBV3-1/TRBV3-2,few,CASSLSAASTDTQYF,TGTGCCAGCAGCCTGTCCGCAGCGAGCACAGATACGCAGTATTTT
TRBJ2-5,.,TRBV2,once,CASRLRDSGGETQYF,TGTGCCAGCAGACTTCGGGACTCGGGCGGAGAGACCCAGTACTTC
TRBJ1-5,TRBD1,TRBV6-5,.,CASSYGQGVNQPQHF,TGTGCCAGCAGTTACGGACAGGGTGTCAATCAGCCCCAGCATTTT
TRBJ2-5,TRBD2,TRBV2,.,CASKYGGAGETQYF,TGTGCCAGCAAGTACGGGGGGGCAGGAGAGACCCAGTACTTC
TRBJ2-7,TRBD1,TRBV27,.,CASSLLDRGREQYF,TGTGCCAGCAGTTTACTGGACAGGGGTCGAGAGCAGTACTTC
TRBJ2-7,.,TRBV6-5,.,CASRTWGGQGEEQYF,TGTGCCAGCCGGACGTGGGGGGGCCAAGGGGAGGAGCAGTACTTC
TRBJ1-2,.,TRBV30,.,CAWSVSGTGSYGYTF,TGTGCCTGGAGTGTAAGCGGTACGGGGTCCTATGGCTACACCTTC
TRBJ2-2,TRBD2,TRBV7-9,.,CASSASGRRTGELFF,TGTGCCAGCAGCGCTAGCGGGAGAAGAACCGGGGAGCTGTTTTTT
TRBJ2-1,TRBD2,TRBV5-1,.,CASSGAGTSKINEQFF,TGCGCCAGCAGCGGCGCCGGGACTAGCAAAATAAATGAGCAGTTCTTC
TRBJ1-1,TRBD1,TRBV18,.,CASSPADRGTEAFF,TGTGCCAGCTCACCAGCGGACAGGGGCACTGAAGCTTTCTTT
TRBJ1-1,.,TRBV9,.,CATSPGLTGRAFF,TGTGCCACAAGCCCGGGCCTGACTGGGAGAGCTTTCTTT
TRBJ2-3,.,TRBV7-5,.,CVRSCGTSGRTDTQYF,TGTGTCAGAAGCTGTGGGACTAGCGGGAGGACAGATACGCAGTATTTT
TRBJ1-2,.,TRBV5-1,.,CASSADSTNYGYTF,TGCGCCAGCAGCGCGGACAGTACTAACTATGGCTACACCTTC
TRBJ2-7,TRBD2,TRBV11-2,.,CASSGLAGGSYEQYF,TGTGCCAGCAGCGGACTAGCGGGAGGGTCCTACGAGCAGTACTTC
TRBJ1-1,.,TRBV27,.,CASSLFPDGENTEAFF,TGTGCCAGCAGCCTATTCCCCGACGGGGAGAACACTGAAGCTTTCTTT
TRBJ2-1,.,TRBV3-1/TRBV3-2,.,CASSQDTPGSNEQFF,TGTGCCAGCAGCCAAGACACCCCAGGAAGTAATGAGCAGTTCTTC
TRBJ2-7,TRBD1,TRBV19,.,CASSIWPGQGANEQYF,TGTGCCAGTAGTATATGGCCGGGACAGGGGGCGAACGAGCAGTACTTC
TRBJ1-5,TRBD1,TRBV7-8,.,CASSHRDRGGGQPQHF,TGTGCCAGCAGCCACCGGGACAGGGGCGGAGGTCAGCCCCAGCATTTT
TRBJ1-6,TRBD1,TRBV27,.,CASTSDRAGNSPLHF,TGTGCCAGCACTTCGGACAGGGCGGGTAATTCACCCCTCCACTTT
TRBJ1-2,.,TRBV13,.,CASSLVGPTGTRLLYTF,TGTGCCAGCAGCTTAGTCGGGCCAACCGGGACAAGGCTTCTTTACACCTTC
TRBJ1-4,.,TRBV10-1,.,CASSESSGNEKLFF,TGCGCCAGCAGTGAGTCGTCAGGCAATGAAAAACTGTTTTTT
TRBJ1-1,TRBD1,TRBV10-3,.,CAIRTGGISVSEAFF,TGTGCCATTCGGACAGGGGGAATTTCGGTCTCTGAAGCTTTCTTT
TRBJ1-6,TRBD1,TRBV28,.,CASSSHRGRAAHHF,TGTGCCAGCAGTTCGCACAGGGGCAGGGCAGCTCACCACTTT
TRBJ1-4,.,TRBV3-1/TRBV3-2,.,CASSQGAGDEKLFF,TGTGCCAGCAGCCAGGGGGCAGGGGATGAAAAACTGTTTTTT
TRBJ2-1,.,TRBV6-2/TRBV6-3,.,CASSYFGTLLRNEQFF,TGTGCCAGCAGTTACTTTGGGACACTTTTAAGGAATGAGCAGTTCTTC
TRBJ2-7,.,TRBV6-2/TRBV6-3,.,CASSLTRNEQYF,TGTGCCAGCAGCCTCACTAGAAACGAGCAGTACTTC
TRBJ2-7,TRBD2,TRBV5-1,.,CASRAGFRGDYEQYF,TGCGCCAGCAGGGCCGGTTTTCGGGGGGATTACGAGCAGTACTTC
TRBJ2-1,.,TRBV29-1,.,CSVVGQVHNEQFF,TGCAGCGTTGTGGGGCAGGTCCACAATGAGCAGTTCTTC
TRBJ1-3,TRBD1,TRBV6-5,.,CASRGQGDGGNTIYF,TGTGCCAGCAGGGGACAGGGCGATGGGGGAAACACCATATATTTT
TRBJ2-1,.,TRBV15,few,CATSSSLSPYNEQFF,TGTGCCACCAGCAGTTCCTTGAGCCCCTACAATGAGCAGTTCTTC
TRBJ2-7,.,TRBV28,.,CASSRDYEQYF,TGTGCCAGCAGCCGGGACTACGAGCAGTACTTC
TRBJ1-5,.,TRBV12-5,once,CASGLVAGSNQPQHF,TGTGCTAGTGGTTTGGTGGCAGGAAGCAATCAGCCCCAGCATTTT
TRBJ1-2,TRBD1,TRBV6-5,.,CASRPGQGFYGYTF,TGTGCCAGCAGACCGGGACAGGGCTTCTATGGCTACACCTTC
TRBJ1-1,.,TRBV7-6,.,CASSLAGRGTEAFF,TGTGCCAGCAGCTTAGCGGGCAGGGGAACTGAAGCTTTCTTT
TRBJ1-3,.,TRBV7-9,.,CASSEKGAAGNTIYF,TGTGCCAGCAGCGAGAAAGGGGCAGCCGGAAACACCATATATTTT
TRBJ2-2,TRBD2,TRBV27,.,CASSWLSSGRASPGELFF,TGTGCCAGCAGTTGGTTGTCTAGCGGGAGGGCCAGTCCCGGGGAGCTGTTTTTT
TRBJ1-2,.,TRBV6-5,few,CASRVQDNYGYTF,TGTGCCAGCAGGGTACAGGACAACTATGGCTACACCTTC
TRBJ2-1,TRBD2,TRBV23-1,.,CASSHPGLAGDNSEQFF,TGCGCCAGCAGTCACCCAGGACTAGCGGGAGATAATAGTGAGCAGTTCTTC
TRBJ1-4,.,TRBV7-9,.,CASSNRGGGDEKLFF,TGTGCCAGCAGCAACCGTGGAGGAGGCGATGAAAAACTGTTTTTT
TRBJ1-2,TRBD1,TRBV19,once,CATGQGAQANYGYTF,TGTGCCACCGGACAGGGGGCGCAGGCTAACTATGGCTACACCTTC
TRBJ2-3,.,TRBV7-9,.,CASSLVVATGPTHTQYF,TGTGCCAGCAGCTTAGTCGTTGCGACAGGTCCGACTCATACGCAGTATTTT
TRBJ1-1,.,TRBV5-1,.,CASSLGHKVTEAFF,TGCGCCAGCAGCTTGGGACATAAGGTTACTGAAGCTTTCTTT
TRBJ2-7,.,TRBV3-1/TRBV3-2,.,CASSHLGPTYEQYF,TGTGCCAGCAGCCACTTGGGCCCTACCTACGAGCAGTACTTC
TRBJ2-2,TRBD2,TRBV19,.,CASSIRSSGVNTGELFF,TGTGCCAGTAGTATACGCTCTAGCGGGGTTAACACCGGGGAGCTGTTTTTT
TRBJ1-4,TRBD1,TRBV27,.,CASSNRGLGEKLFF,TGTGCCAGCAGTAACAGGGGGTTAGGTGAAAAACTGTTTTTT
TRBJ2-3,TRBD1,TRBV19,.,CASSTGTGGAGTDTQYF,TGTGCCAGTAGTACCGGGACAGGGGGCGCGGGCACAGATACGCAGTATTTT
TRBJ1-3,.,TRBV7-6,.,CASSKGLRASGNTIYF,TGTGCCAGCAGCAAGGGACTTAGGGCCTCTGGAAACACCATATATTTT
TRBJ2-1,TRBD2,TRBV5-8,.,CASSASGGSYNEQFF,TGTGCCAGCAGCGCTAGCGGGGGGAGCTACAATGAGCAGTTCTTC
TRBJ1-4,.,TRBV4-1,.,CASSQLPRTRIRLFF,TGCGCCAGCAGCCAACTCCCAAGAACCCGAATCCGGCTGTTTTTT
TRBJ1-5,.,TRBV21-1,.,CASSKVTGQFESNQPQHF,TGTGCCAGCAGCAAAGTCACAGGACAGTTTGAAAGCAATCAGCCCCAGCATTTT
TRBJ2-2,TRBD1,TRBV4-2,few,CASSHTPGQGSNTGELFF,TGTGCCAGCAGCCATACACCGGGACAGGGGTCGAACACCGGGGAGCTGTTTTTT